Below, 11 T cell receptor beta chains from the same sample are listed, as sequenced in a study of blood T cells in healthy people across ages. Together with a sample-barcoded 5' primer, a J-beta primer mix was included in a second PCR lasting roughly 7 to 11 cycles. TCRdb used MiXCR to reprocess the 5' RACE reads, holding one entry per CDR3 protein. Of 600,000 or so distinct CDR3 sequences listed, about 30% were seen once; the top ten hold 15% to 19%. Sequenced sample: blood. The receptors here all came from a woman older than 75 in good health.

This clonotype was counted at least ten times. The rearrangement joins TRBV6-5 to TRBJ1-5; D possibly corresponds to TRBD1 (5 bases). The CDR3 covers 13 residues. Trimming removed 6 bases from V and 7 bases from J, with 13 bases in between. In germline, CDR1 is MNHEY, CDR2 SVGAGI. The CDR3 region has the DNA TGTGCCAGCAGGTCGGGGGGAAGCCAGCCCCAGCATTTT. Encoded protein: CASRSGGSQPQHF.

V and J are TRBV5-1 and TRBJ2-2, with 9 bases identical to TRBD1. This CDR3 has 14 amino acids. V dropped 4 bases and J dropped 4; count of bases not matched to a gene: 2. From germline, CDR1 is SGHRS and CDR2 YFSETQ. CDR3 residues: CASSGTGPTGELFF. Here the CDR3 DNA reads TGCGCCAGCAGCGGGACAGGGCCCACCGGGGAGCTGTTTTTT.

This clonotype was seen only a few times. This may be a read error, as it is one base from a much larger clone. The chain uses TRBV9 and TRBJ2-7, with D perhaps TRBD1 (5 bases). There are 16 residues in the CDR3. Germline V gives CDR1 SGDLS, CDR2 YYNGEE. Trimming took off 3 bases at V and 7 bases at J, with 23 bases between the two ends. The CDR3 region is CASSDRQTKSYNEQYF. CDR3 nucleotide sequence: TGTGCCAGCAGCGATAGACAGACGAAATCCTACAATGAGCAGTACTTC.

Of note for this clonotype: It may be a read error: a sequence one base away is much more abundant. CDR3 region: CASSPSGGPGEQYF. The CDR3 DNA is TGTGCCAGCAGCCCCTCTGGGGGGCCGGGTGAGCAGTACTTC. The V gene is TRBV7-2, the J gene TRBJ2-5; either TRBD1 or TRBD2 may supply D (6 bases each). The CDR3 runs 14 residues. With 5 bases removed from V and 11 bases from J, the gap between germline ends came to 21 bases. The germline V gene has CDR1 SGHTA and CDR2 FQGNSA.

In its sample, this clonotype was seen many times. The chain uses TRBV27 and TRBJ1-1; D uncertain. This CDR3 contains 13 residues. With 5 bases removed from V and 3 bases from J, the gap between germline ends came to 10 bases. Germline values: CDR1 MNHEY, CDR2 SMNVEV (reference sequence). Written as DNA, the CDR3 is TGTGCCAGCAGTGATGGGGTGTACACTGAAGCTTTCTTT. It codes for CASSDGVYTEAFF.

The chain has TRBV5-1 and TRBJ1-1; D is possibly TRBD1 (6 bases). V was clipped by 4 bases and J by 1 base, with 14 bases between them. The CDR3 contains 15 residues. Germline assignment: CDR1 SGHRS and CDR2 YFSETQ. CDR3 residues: CASSPRGQWNTEAFF. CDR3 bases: TGCGCCAGCAGCCCCCGGGGACAATGGAACACTGAAGCTTTCTTT.

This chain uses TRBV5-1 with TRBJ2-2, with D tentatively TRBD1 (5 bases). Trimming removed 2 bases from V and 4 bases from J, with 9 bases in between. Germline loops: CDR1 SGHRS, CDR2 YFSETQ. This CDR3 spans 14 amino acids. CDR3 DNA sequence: TGCGCCAGCAGCTTCAGGGTTGGCACCGGGGAGCTGTTTTTT. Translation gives CASSFRVGTGELFF.

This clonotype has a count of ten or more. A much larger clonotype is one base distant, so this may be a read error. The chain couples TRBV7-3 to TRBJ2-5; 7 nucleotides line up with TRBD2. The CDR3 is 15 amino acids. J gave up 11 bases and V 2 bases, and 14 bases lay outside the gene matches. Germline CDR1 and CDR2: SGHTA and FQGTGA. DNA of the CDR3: TGTGCCAGCAGCTTATCATTGACTAGCCTGGATGAGCAGTACTTC. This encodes CASSLSLTSLDEQYF. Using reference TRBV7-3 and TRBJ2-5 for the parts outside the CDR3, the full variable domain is GAGVSQTPSNKVTEKGKYVELRCDPISGHTALYWYRQSLGQGPEFLIYFQGTGAADDSGLPNDRFFAVRPEGSVSTLKIQRTERGDSAVYLCASSLSLTSLDEQYFGPGTRLLVL.

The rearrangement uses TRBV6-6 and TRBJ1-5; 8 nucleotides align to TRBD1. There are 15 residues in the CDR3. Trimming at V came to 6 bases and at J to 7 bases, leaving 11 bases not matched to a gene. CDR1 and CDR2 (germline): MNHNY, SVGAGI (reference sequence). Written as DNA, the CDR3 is TGTGCCAGCAGCTCCGACAGGGGTTCCCCCCAGCCCCAGCATTTT. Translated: CASSSDRGSPQPQHF.

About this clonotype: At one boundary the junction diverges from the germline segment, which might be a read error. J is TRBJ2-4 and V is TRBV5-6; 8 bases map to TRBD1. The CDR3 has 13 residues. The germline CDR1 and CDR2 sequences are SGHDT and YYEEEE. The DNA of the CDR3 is TGTGCCGGCAGCGGCGACAGGGGCGACATTCAGTACTTC. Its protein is CAGSGDRGDIQYF.

Here the CDR3 reads CASSRSQGGNYGYTF. CDR3 nucleotide sequence: TGTGCCAGCAGTCGCTCACAGGGAGGTAACTATGGCTACACCTTC. V usage is TRBV28 and J usage is TRBJ1-2; tentatively, D is TRBD1 (6 bases). This CDR3 has 15 amino acids. The V end lost 5 bases, the J end lost 1 base, and 14 bases lay between the germline ends. Per the germline V gene, CDR1 is MDHEN and CDR2 is SYDVKM.